This TCR beta chain appears in the sequencing data of a study of blood T cell repertoires in COVID-19. The germline CDR1 and CDR2 sequences are MDHEN and SYDVKM. This CDR3 has 15 residues. Between the trimmed V and J ends, which lost 5 bases and 0 bases, there was a span of 14 bases. Some clones are missing from TCRdb's copy, which holds only in-frame ones; the method was immunoSEQ multiplex PCR. The sample includes 250,000 to 300,000 clones, approximately 92% seen only once; the top ten take 4% to 5%. Sample: peripheral blood. The chain uses TRBV28 and TRBJ2-7; perhaps TRBD1 as D (6 bases). The source is a middle-aged woman who had recovered from COVID-19. The CDR3 nucleotides read TGTGCCAGCAGTATGACAGGTCCGAGCTCCTACGAGCAGTACTTC. Translating gives CASSMTGPSSYEQYF.